The 18 T cell receptor beta chains listed next were all sequenced from one sample in a study of PD-L1 blockade in urothelial cancer. Generated by immunoSEQ multiplex PCR, the TCRdb table keeps only in-frame clones and is missing some. The table records fewer than 50,000 clones, 79% of them present only once. Time point in this sample: pretreatment peripheral blood. The sample was PBMCs, taken around atezolizumab (anti-PD-L1) treatment. Receptor source: a man between 65 and 79 years old with urothelial cancer.

The V call is TRBV18, the J call TRBJ2-3; D perhaps matches TRBD1 (5 bases). Trimming took 3 bases from V and 9 from J, leaving 10 bases between them. The CDR3 spans 12 residues. In germline, CDR1 is KGHSH, CDR2 LQKENI. CDR3 bases: TGTGCCAGCTCACCGCTAGGGGAAACGCAGTATTTT. It is translated as CASSPLGETQYF.

This rearrangement joins TRBV9 to TRBJ2-3; D uncertain. The V end was cut by 4 bases, the J end by 4 bases, with 25 bases between. CDR3 length: 18 amino acids. Germline lookup yields CDR1 SGDLS and CDR2 YYNGEE. For the CDR3, the DNA is TGTGCCAGCAGCTTCAGAATCCCCCTGAGCGCCGCGTCAGATACGCAGTATTTT. It is translated as CASSFRIPLSAASDTQYF.

This sequence joins TRBV5-6 and TRBJ2-7; D is unclear. Germline CDR1 is SGHDT and CDR2 is YYEEEE. V dropped 4 bases and J dropped 4 bases, with 12 bases sitting between them. This CDR3 comprises 13 residues. In DNA, the CDR3 is TGTGCCAGCAGCGTCACTAACCCTTACGAGCAGTACTTC. Protein: CASSVTNPYEQYF.

The chain employs TRBV10-3 and TRBJ2-7; 9 positions agree with TRBD1. V shed 6 bases and J 5 bases; nucleotides not matched to a gene: 14. Germline V gene data show CDR1 as ENHRY and CDR2 as SYGVKD. The CDR3 sequence is 16 residues long. CDR3 protein: CAISGGPGQGDHEQYF. Here the CDR3 DNA reads TGTGCCATCAGCGGGGGCCCGGGACAGGGCGACCACGAGCAGTACTTC.

This chain joins TRBV9 and TRBJ1-1; D might be TRBD1 (6 bases). Trimming cost V 5 bases and J 4 bases, with 18 bases left between them. The CDR3 covers 15 residues. The germline V gene encodes CDR1 SGDLS and CDR2 YYNGEE. CDR3 region: CASRPSGDRTTEAFF. For the CDR3, the DNA is TGTGCCAGCAGGCCCTCAGGGGATCGGACCACTGAAGCTTTCTTT.

The V gene is TRBV19, the J gene TRBJ2-7, with 10 bases matching TRBD2. The CDR3 runs to 18 residues. Germline values: CDR1 LNHDA, CDR2 SQIVND (reference sequence). The trim removed 3 bases at V and 7 bases at J, leaving 18 bases unmatched. CDR3 nucleotides: TGTGCCAGTAGTATGGGGGGGACTAGCGTCGGAAAAAGGAGAGAGCAGTACTTC. It translates to CASSMGGTSVGKRREQYF.

The CDR3 protein is CAWSVGLAGGIYEQYF. The CDR3 region has the DNA TGTGCCTGGAGTGTTGGCCTAGCGGGAGGTATCTACGAGCAGTACTTC. The gene calls are TRBV30 and TRBJ2-7; 11 bases fit TRBD2. Germline CDR1 and CDR2: GTSNPN and SVGIG (reference sequence). Unmatched junction bases numbered 7, after V lost 0 bases and J lost 3 bases. This CDR3 spans 16 amino acids. The complete variable domain, with remaining parts taken from reference TRBV30 and TRBJ2-7, reads SQTIHQWPATLVQPVGSPLSLECTVEGTSNPNLYWYRQAAGRGLQLLFYSVGIGQISSEVPQNLSASRPQDRQFILSSKKLLLSDSGFYLCAWSVGLAGGIYEQYFGPGTRLTVT.

This chain connects TRBV19 to TRBJ1-1; D is unresolved. The germline gives CDR1 LNHDA, CDR2 SQIVND (reference sequence). Trimming removed 3 bases from V and 6 bases from J, with 14 bases in between. The CDR3 has 14 amino acids. CDR3 in amino acids: CASSMPGAIPEAFF. Written as DNA, the CDR3 is TGTGCCAGTAGTATGCCCGGTGCGATCCCTGAAGCTTTCTTT.

This rearrangement joins TRBV2 to TRBJ1-5; D possibly corresponds to TRBD1 (5 bases). The CDR3 is made up of 15 amino acids. V lost 6 bases and J 4 bases, leaving 16 bases between the germline ends. CDR1 is SNHLY, CDR2 FYNNEI, per germline. The CDR3, as DNA: TGTGCCAGCAGGCTGGGGGGTATTGGGAATCAGCCCCAGCATTTT. This translates into CASRLGGIGNQPQHF.

The V call is TRBV6-1, the J call TRBJ2-3; possibly TRBD2 for D (5 bases). CDR3 size: 16 residues. Germline CDR1 and CDR2: MNHNS and SASEGT. The germline V and J ends were trimmed by 2 bases and 2 bases, with 14 bases remaining between them. The DNA for the CDR3 is TGTGCCAGCAGTGAATCGGGGTACCCCCCCACAGATACGCAGTATTTT. It is translated as CASSESGYPPTDTQYF.

V gene TRBV5-1 combines with J gene TRBJ1-5; D gene uncertain. The CDR3 has 14 residues. V was cut by 0 bases and J by 7 bases, with 11 bases left in between. Per the germline V gene, CDR1 is SGHRS and CDR2 is YFSETQ. In DNA form, the CDR3 reads TGCGCCAGCAGCTTGGCCGGGGTAGGCCAGCCCCAGCATTTT. Its translation: CASSLAGVGQPQHF.

The chain is built from TRBV2 and TRBJ1-4; D gene unclear. V lost 7 bases to trimming and J lost 3 bases, with 15 bases between them. The V gene's germline CDR1 is SNHLY and CDR2 FYNNEI. The CDR3 loop spans 15 amino acids. As DNA, the CDR3 is TGTGCCAGCACAAACCCGGCAGGCCCTAATGAAAAACTGTTTTTT. Translating it yields CASTNPAGPNEKLFF.

This chain connects TRBV27 to TRBJ1-1, with D maybe TRBD1 (6 bases). This CDR3 contains 14 residues. CDR1 and CDR2 from the germline V gene are MNHEY and SMNVEV (reference sequence). With 2 bases removed from V and 4 bases from J, the gap between germline ends came to 11 bases. CDR3 coding DNA: TGTGCCAGCAGTTTAAACAGGGTAGTCACTGAAGCTTTCTTT. This codes for CASSLNRVVTEAFF.

This clone was detected only a few times. The V and J genes are TRBV2 and TRBJ1-4; TRBD1 is a possible D gene (6 bases). Germline loops: CDR1 SNHLY, CDR2 FYNNEI. This CDR3 is 14 amino acids long. Trimming left V 10 bases short and J 10 bases short, with 22 bases between. CDR3 nucleotides: TGTGCCACACACCTCGGGGCAGGGGCGGGAAAACTGTTTTTT. Its protein product is CATHLGAGAGKLFF.

The V call is TRBV10-1, the J call TRBJ2-1; 7 bases agree with TRBD2. CDR1 is WNHNN and CDR2 is SYGVQD in the germline V gene (reference sequence). The CDR3 runs 13 residues. The J segment lost 2 bases and the V segment lost 5 bases, leaving 0 bases of the junction unmatched. The CDR3, as DNA: TGCGCCAGCAGTAGCGGGACCTACAATGAGCAGTTCTTC. Residues: CASSSGTYNEQFF.

The J gene is TRBJ2-2, the V gene TRBV6-1; 8 positions agree with TRBD1. There are 15 residues in the CDR3. Germline CDR1 and CDR2: MNHNS and SASEGT. V lost 5 bases and J lost 3; bases outside the gene matches: 5. The CDR3, as DNA: TGTGCCAGCAGTTCGACGACAGGGGACACCGGGGAGCTGTTTTTT. Translating it yields CASSSTTGDTGELFF.

The V call is TRBV5-1, the J call TRBJ2-1; 8 bases are a match to TRBD1. The CDR3 sequence is 13 residues long. Unmatched junction bases numbered 0, after V lost 0 bases and J lost 7 bases. Looked up from germline, CDR1 is SGHRS and CDR2 is YFSETQ. CDR3 sequence reads: CASSLGQGNEQFF. In nucleotides, the CDR3 is TGCGCCAGCAGCTTGGGACAGGGGAATGAGCAGTTCTTC.

This clone was seen a few times. The rearrangement uses TRBV14 and TRBJ1-2; the match to TRBD1 covers 8 bases. Trimming at V came to 0 bases and at J to 8 bases, leaving 8 bases not matched to a gene. The CDR3 extends over 15 amino acids. CDR1 SGHDN and CDR2 FVKESK come from the germline V gene. DNA of the CDR3: TGTGCCAGCAGCCAAGATGGGCAGGGGGCGCGAGGCTACACCTTC. It yields the protein CASSQDGQGARGYTF.